One and the same sample provided the 12 T cell receptor beta chains below, sequenced in a study of metastatic and nonmetastatic thyroid tumors. TCRdb reprocessed the PCR reads via MiXCR. The sample contains 3,500 to 5,000 clones, under 45% of which appear only once. No treatment had been given to any patient before thyroid surgery. The sample comprised adjacent normal tissue. These receptors were taken from a male donor with papillary thyroid cancer or a benign thyroid nodule (not recorded which). Some clones in this sample may be carry-over from other donors' samples.

The chain uses TRBV11-2 and TRBJ2-7; no firm D call. CDR3 size: 13 residues. Trimming shortened V by 1 base and J by 2 bases, and 6 bases separated the two germline ends. Germline V gene lookup returns CDR1 SGHAT and CDR2 FQNNGV. In DNA, the CDR3 is TGTGCCAGCAGCTTAGGAGCCACCTACGAGCAGTACTTC. Translation gives CASSLGATYEQYF.

V usage is TRBV6-1 and J usage is TRBJ2-1; 11 positions match TRBD2. The J segment lost 3 bases and the V segment lost 3 bases, leaving 4 bases of the junction unmatched. Germline-derived CDR1 and CDR2 are MNHNS and SASEGT. The CDR3 contains 16 residues. The chain's CDR3 is CASSEDGTSGYNEQFF. As DNA, the CDR3 is TGTGCCAGCAGTGAGGACGGGACTAGCGGCTACAATGAGCAGTTCTTC.

CDR3 in amino acids: CSASTSGPPGTQYF. Written as DNA, the CDR3 is TGCAGTGCCTCCACTAGCGGCCCCCCTGGGACCCAGTACTTC. This sequence joins TRBV20-1 and TRBJ2-5, with 8 positions matching TRBD2. Looked up from germline, CDR1 is DFQATT and CDR2 is SNEGSKA (reference sequence). The CDR3 totals 14 residues. V lost 6 bases to trimming and J lost 7 bases; unmatched junction nucleotides: 13.

This sequence joins TRBV6-1 and TRBJ2-7; TRBD2 agrees at 8 bases. Germline V gives CDR1 MNHNS, CDR2 SASEGT. V gave up 6 bases and J gave up 3 bases; unmatched junction bases: 13. This CDR3 comprises 16 residues. In DNA form, the CDR3 reads TGTGCCAGCAGCCCCACTTTTCACGGGAGGGTCTACGAGCAGTACTTC. This gives the protein CASSPTFHGRVYEQYF.

This clone occurred many times. The gene calls are TRBV4-1 and TRBJ1-1; D unresolved. This CDR3 is 16 amino acids long. V was shortened by 5 bases and J by 0 bases, with 16 bases between the two germline ends. Looked up from germline, CDR1 is MGHRA and CDR2 is YSYEKL. CDR3 protein: CASSSPLRRMNTEAFF. The CDR3, as DNA: TGCGCCAGCAGCTCCCCGCTAAGGCGGATGAACACTGAAGCTTTCTTT.

This clone was observed a handful of times. This rearrangement joins TRBV6-1 to TRBJ2-7; 9 nucleotides align to TRBD1. The CDR3 has 14 residues. J was trimmed by 5 bases and V by 5 bases; bases with no gene match: 7. Germline values: CDR1 MNHNS, CDR2 SASEGT. The CDR3 DNA reads TGTGCCAGCAGTCAGGACAGGGGTAACCACGAGCAGTACTTC. This sequence encodes CASSQDRGNHEQYF.

This clone was seen only a few times. The chain couples TRBV6-2 or TRBV6-3 to TRBJ2-7, with D perhaps TRBD2 (5 bases). The CDR3 runs 15 residues. Germline values: CDR1 MNHEY, CDR2 SVGEGT. The V and J ends lost 4 bases and 4 bases respectively, with 17 bases between them. In DNA, the CDR3 is TGTGCCAGCAGTTTTGAGAGCGTGAGGGTATACGAGCAGTACTTC. Translation gives CASSFESVRVYEQYF.

Only a few counts were recorded for this clone. The chain is built from TRBV28 and TRBJ2-7, with TRBD1 matching 9 bases. There are 15 residues in the CDR3. Germline CDR1 MDHEN, CDR2 SYDVKM. The V segment lost 7 bases and the J segment 3 bases; nucleotides outside the gene matches: 10. The CDR3 coding sequence is TGTGCCAGCACCCACCCGGGACAGGGCCTCTACGAGCAGTACTTC. It yields the protein CASTHPGQGLYEQYF.

CDR3 nucleotide sequence: TGTGCCACTCGGCGGGACAGGAACACTGAAGCTTTCTTT. Translated, it gives CATRRDRNTEAFF. The chain has TRBV28 and TRBJ1-1, with 7 positions matching TRBD1. From germline, CDR1 is MDHEN and CDR2 SYDVKM. The CDR3 totals 13 residues. J gave up 1 base and V 10 bases, and 6 bases lay outside the gene matches. Full variable domain (rest looked up from reference TRBV28 and TRBJ1-1): DVKVTQSSRYLVKRTGEKVFLECVQDMDHENMFWYRQDPGLGLRLIYFSYDVKMKEKGDIPEGYSVSREKKERFSLILESASTNQTSMYLCATRRDRNTEAFFGQGTRLTVV.

This clone is categorized as medium-sized. The CDR3 DNA follows: TGTGCCACCAGTGATGATAACTATGGCTACACCTTC. It translates to CATSDDNYGYTF. The gene calls are TRBV24-1 and TRBJ1-2; D is unclear. Deletions cut 3 bases from V and 1 base from J, with 2 bases between. The length of the CDR3 is 12 residues. Germline CDR1 is KGHDR and CDR2 is SFDVKD.

This clone counts as medium-sized. This chain joins TRBV10-3 and TRBJ2-7, with 9 bases that match TRBD1. This CDR3 contains 15 residues. J gave up 1 base and V 4 bases, and 5 bases lay outside the gene matches. Germline V CDR1 and CDR2: ENHRY, SYGVKD. The CDR3 here is CAISGRTGVSYEQYF. The CDR3 DNA is TGTGCCATCAGTGGACGGACAGGGGTTTCCTACGAGCAGTACTTC.

This clone is medium-sized in the sample. The V and J genes are TRBV4-2 and TRBJ1-6; TRBD1 might be the D (5 bases). This CDR3 has 16 residues. V gave up 0 bases and J gave up 8 bases, with 14 bases separating them. Germline CDR1 LGHNA, CDR2 YNFKEQ. The CDR3 sequence is CASSQDQEGKHSPLHF. CDR3 coding DNA: TGTGCCAGCAGCCAAGATCAAGAGGGGAAGCATTCACCCCTCCACTTT.